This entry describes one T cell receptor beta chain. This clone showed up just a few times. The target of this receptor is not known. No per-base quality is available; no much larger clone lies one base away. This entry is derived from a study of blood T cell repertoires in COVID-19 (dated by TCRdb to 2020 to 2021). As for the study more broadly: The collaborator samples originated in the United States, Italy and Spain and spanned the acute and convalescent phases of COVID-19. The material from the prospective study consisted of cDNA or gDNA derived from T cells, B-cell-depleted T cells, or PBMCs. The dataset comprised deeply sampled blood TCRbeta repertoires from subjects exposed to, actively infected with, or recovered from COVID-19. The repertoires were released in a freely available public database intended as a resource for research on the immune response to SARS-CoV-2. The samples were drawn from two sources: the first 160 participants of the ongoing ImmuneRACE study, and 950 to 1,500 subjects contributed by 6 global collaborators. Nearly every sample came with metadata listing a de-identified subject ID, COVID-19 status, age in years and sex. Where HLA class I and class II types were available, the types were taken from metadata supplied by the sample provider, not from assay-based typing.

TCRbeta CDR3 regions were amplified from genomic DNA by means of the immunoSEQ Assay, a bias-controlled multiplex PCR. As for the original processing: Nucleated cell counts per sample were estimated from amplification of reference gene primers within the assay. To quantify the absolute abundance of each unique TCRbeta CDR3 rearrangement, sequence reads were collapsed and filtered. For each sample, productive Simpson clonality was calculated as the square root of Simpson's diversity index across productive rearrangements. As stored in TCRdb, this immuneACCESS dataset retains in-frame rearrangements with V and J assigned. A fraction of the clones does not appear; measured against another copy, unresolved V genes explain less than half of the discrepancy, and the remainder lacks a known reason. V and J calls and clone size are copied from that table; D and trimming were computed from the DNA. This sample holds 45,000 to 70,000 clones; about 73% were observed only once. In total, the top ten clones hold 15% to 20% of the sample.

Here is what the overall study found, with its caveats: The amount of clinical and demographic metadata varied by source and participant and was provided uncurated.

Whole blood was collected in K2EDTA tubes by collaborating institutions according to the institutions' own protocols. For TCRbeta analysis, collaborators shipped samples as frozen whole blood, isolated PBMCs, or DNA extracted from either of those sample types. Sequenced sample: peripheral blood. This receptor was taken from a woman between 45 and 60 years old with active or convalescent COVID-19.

The CDR3 here reads CASSLRGPLYGYTF. The base sequence is TGTGCCAGTTCTCTCAGGGGGCCACTGTATGGCTACACCTTC. The chain links TRBV19 with TRBJ1-2; TRBD1 aligns with 8 central bases. The CDR3, cysteine through phenylalanine, is 14 amino acids long. Solely the CDR3 DNA is kept, with 42 bases framed from the first base. Germline trimming: 8 bases from V, 5 bases from J; junction bases outside gene matches: 10. CDR1 and CDR2 are drawn from the germline V gene (reference sequence): LNHDA, SQIVND. The entire variable domain, with the stretches around the CDR3 drawn from the reference TRBV19 and TRBJ1-2 proteins, is DGGITQSPKYLFRKEGQNVTLSCEQNLNHDAMYWYRQDPGQGLRLIYYSQIVNDFQKGDIAEGYSVSREKKESFPLTVTSAQKNPTAFYLCASSLRGPLYGYTFGSGTRLTVV.